The clone carrying this TCR beta chain was recorded once. The V end lost 4 bases, the J end lost 8 bases, and 14 bases lay between the germline ends. CDR3 length equals 12 residues. From germline, CDR1 is SQVTM and CDR2 ANQGSEA. TCRdb keeps only in-frame clones here, not all; method: immunoSEQ multiplex PCR. Of about 54,000 clones in the sample, 75% to 90% were seen once. This specimen comes from a study of OX40 agonist ivuxolimab in advanced cancers. V gene TRBV29-1 combines with J gene TRBJ1-2; D call uncertain. Sequencing used CD4+ or CD8+ T cells sorted from blood, obtained in a trial of the OX40 agonist ivuxolimab. This sequence was found in an adult with an advanced solid tumor such as melanoma, head and neck, liver or kidney cancer. The CDR3 sequence is CSVAKTRGGYTF. The CDR3 nucleotides read TGCAGCGTTGCGAAGACCCGAGGAGGCTACACCTTC. The full variable domain, completed using reference TRBV29-1 and TRBJ1-2, is SAVISQKPSRDICQRGTSLTIQCQVDSQVTMMFWYRQQPGQSLTLIATANQGSEATYESGFVIDKFPISRPNLTFSTLTVSNMSPEDSSIYLCSVAKTRGGYTFGSGTRLTVV.